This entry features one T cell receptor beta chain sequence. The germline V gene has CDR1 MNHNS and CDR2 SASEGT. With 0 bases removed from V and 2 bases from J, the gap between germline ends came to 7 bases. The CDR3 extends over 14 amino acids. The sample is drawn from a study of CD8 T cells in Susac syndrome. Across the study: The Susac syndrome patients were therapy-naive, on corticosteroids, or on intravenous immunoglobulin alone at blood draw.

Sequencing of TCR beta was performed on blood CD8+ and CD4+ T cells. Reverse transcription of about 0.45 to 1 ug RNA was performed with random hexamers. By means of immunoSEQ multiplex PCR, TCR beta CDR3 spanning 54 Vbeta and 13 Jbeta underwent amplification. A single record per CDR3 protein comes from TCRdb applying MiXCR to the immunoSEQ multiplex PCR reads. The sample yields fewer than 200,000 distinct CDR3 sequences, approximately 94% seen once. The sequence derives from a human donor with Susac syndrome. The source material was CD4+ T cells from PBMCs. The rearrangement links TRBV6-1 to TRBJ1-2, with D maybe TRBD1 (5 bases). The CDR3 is CASSEAWGNYGYTF. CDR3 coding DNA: TGTGCCAGCAGTGAAGCATGGGGCAACTATGGCTACACCTTC.